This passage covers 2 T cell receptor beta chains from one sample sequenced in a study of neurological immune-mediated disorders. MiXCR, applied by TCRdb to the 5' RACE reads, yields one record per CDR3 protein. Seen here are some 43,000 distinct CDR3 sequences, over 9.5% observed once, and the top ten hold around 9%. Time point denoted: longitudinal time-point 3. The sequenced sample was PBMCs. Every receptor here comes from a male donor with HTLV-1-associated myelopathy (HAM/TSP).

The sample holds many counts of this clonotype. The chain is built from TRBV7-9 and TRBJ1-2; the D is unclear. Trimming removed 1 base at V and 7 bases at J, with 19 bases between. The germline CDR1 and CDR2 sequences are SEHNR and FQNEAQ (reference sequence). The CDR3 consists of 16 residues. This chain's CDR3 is CASSLGEGGWRGGYTF. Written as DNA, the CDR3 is TGTGCCAGCAGCTTAGGCGAGGGTGGGTGGCGCGGTGGCTACACCTTC. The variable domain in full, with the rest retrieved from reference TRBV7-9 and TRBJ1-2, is DTGVSQNPRHKITKRGQNVTFRCDPISEHNRLYWYRQTLGQGPEFLTYFQNEAQLEKSRLLSDRFSAERPKGSFSTLEIQRTEQGDSAMYLCASSLGEGGWRGGYTFGSGTRLTVV.

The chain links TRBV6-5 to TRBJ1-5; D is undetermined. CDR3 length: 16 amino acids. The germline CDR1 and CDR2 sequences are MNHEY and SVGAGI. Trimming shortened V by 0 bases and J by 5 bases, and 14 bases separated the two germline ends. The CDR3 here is CASSYSNNLGYQPQHF. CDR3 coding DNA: TGTGCCAGCAGTTACTCGAACAATTTAGGCTATCAGCCCCAGCATTTT.